This TCR beta chain appears in the sequencing data of a study of T cell responses to AZD1222 COVID-19 vaccine. About the research overall: Recipients boosted at about 4 weeks or about 12 weeks are pooled.

Sequencing was performed with immunoSEQ multiplex PCR; in TCRdb, only in-frame clones are kept and a portion is missing. The repertoire consists of 100,000 to 150,000 clones, with approximately 93% occurring once and the leading ten covering approximately 5.4%. Broader study findings: Females outnumbered males among donors, who were mostly white British; clonal diversity was possibly underestimated. Only six AZD1222 recipients tested seropositive at baseline.

The CDR3 sequence is 16 residues long. With 4 bases removed from V and 4 bases from J, the gap between germline ends came to 17 bases. Germline CDR1 SGHKS, CDR2 YYEKEE (reference sequence). In this sample, this clone turned up many times. Its antigen is unknown. The source is an adult in good health. The genes are TRBV5-5 and TRBJ2-2; possible D gene TRBD2, 5 bases. Sequenced material: peripheral blood, taken on day 0 of AZD1222 vaccination. DNA for the CDR3: TGTGCCAGCAGCCCAGTTGGAGGCGCGGGCACCGGGGAGCTGTTTTTT. Its translation: CASSPVGGAGTGELFF.